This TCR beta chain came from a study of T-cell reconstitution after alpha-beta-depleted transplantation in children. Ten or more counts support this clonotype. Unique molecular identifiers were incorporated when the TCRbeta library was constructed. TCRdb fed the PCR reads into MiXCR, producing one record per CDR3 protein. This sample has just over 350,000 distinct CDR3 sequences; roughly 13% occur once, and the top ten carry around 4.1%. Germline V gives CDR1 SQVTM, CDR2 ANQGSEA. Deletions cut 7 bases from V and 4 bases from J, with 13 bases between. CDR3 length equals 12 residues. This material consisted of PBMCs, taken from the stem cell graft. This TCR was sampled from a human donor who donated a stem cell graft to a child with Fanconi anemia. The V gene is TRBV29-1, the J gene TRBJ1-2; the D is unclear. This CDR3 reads CSALIQIYGYTF. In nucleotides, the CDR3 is TGCAGCGCCCTGATTCAGATCTATGGCTACACCTTC. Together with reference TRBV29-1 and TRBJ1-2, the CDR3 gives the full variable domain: SAVISQKPSRDICQRGTSLTIQCQVDSQVTMMFWYRQQPGQSLTLIATANQGSEATYESGFVIDKFPISRPNLTFSTLTVSNMSPEDSSIYLCSALIQIYGYTFGSGTRLTVV.